The 4 T cell receptor beta chains below all came from one sample that was sequenced in a study of T cell repertoires in cytomegalovirus infection (dated by TCRdb to about 2019). TCRdb shows the sequencer as Illumina HiSeq 1500. The raw public data were reprocessed by TCRdb itself: fastp quality trimming at Q25, MiXCR clonotype calling, in-frame beta chains only. Merged by CDR3 protein, the rows form single entries marked with the most common genes and DNA. Here the sample has some 480,000 distinct CDR3 sequences; 33% occur a single time. Roughly 16% of the sample is in the top ten clones. The treatment or condition tag for this specimen amounts to: in vitro stimulation with specific CMV peptide epitopes to enrich CMV-specific T cells. Antigens for these TCRs are unknown. Sample: cultured PBMCs, taken from culture after CMV antigen stimulation. The origin of the receptors is a human donor in good health (CMV status not recorded). Some clones in this sample may be carry-over from other donors' samples.

V is TRBV28 and J is TRBJ2-7; 10 bases are a match to TRBD2. Unmatched junction bases numbered 12, after V lost 2 bases and J lost 5 bases. CDR1 and CDR2 (germline): MDHEN, SYDVKM. The CDR3 contains 17 residues. The CDR3 bases are TGTGCCAGCAGTTTAGGCACCGAGCTAGCGGGAGTAAACGAGCAGTACTTC. Translation: CASSLGTELAGVNEQYF.

This clonotype was observed a few times. The rearrangement joins TRBV7-8 to TRBJ1-6, with a possible D match to TRBD1 (5 bases). The CDR3 has 15 amino acids. Deletions cut 5 bases from V and 4 bases from J, with 12 bases between. CDR1 is SGHVS, CDR2 FQNEAQ, per germline. The DNA for the CDR3 is TGTGCCAGCAGCACAAAGACAGATTATAATTCACCCCTCCACTTT. Its protein is CASSTKTDYNSPLHF.

The chain recombines TRBV7-2 with TRBJ2-3, with no clear D. The CDR3 extends over 16 amino acids. From germline, CDR1 is SGHTA and CDR2 FQGNSA. Trimming removed 1 base at V and 3 bases at J, with 14 bases between. The CDR3 bases are TGTGCCAGCAGCTTAGGTGGGTCCACCGGGACAGATACGCAGTATTTT. Protein: CASSLGGSTGTDTQYF.

This clonotype showed up many times. The V and J genes are TRBV7-2 and TRBJ2-3, with 10 bases that match TRBD2. CDR1 SGHTA and CDR2 FQGNSA come from the germline V gene. V was clipped by 2 bases and J by 5 bases; unmatched bases: 4. The CDR3 extends over 15 amino acids. CDR3 nucleotides: TGTGCCAGCAGCTTAAACGTAGCGGGAGGAGATACGCAGTATTTT. Its protein product is CASSLNVAGGDTQYF.